These 3 T cell receptor beta chains were sequenced from one sample in a study of blood T cell repertoires in COVID-19. Profiling relied on immunoSEQ multiplex PCR, and the TCRdb table lists in-frame clones only, not all of them. Here the sample spans a few hundred thousand clones, 90% being singletons. Sequencing was performed on PBMCs or T cells enriched from blood (not recorded which). The receptor source for this set is a woman between 18 and 30 years old with acute COVID-19.

J is TRBJ2-7 and V is TRBV4-2; tentatively, D is TRBD2 (5 bases). Trimming cost V 0 bases and J 3 bases, with 6 bases left between them. Germline V gene data show CDR1 as LGHNA and CDR2 as YNFKEQ. The CDR3 spans 13 residues. The CDR3 bases are TGTGCCAGCAGCCAAGAAGCGGACTACGAGCAGTACTTC. It codes for CASSQEADYEQYF.

This chain connects TRBV11-3 to TRBJ2-3; D is perhaps TRBD1 (5 bases). With 3 bases removed from V and 2 bases from J, the gap between germline ends came to 12 bases. Per the germline V gene, CDR1 is SGHNT and CDR2 is YENEEA. This CDR3 comprises 15 residues. CDR3 DNA: TGTGCCAGCAGCTTGATGGCAGGGCTCACAGATACGCAGTATTTT. As protein: CASSLMAGLTDTQYF. The variable domain in full, with the rest retrieved from reference TRBV11-3 and TRBJ2-3, is EAGVVQSPRYKIIEKKQPVAFWCNPISGHNTLYWYLQNLGQGPELLIRYENEEAVDDSQLPKDRFSAERLKGVDSTLKIQPAELGDSAVYLCASSLMAGLTDTQYFGPGTRLTVL.

This clone was found once. The V call is TRBV10-2, the J call TRBJ2-2, with 11 bases that match TRBD2. Per the germline V gene, CDR1 is WSHSY and CDR2 is SAAADI. V trimming: 0 bases; J trimming: 2 bases; junction bases outside the gene matches: 2. The length of the CDR3 is 17 residues. Here the CDR3 reads CASSESGLAVNTGELFF. The CDR3 bases are TGCGCCAGCAGTGAGTCGGGACTAGCGGTTAACACCGGGGAGCTGTTTTTT.